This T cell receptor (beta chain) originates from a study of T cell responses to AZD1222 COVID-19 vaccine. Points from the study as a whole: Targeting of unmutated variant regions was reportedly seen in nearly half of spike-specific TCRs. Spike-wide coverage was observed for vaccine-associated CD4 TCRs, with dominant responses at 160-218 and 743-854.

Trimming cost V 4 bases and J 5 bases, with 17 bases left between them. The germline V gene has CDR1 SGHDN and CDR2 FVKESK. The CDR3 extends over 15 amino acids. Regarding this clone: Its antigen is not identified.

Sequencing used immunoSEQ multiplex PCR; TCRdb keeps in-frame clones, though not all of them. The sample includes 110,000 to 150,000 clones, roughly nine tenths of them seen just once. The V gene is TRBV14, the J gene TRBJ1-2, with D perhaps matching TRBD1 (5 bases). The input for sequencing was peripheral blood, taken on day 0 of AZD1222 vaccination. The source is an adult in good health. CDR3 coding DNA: TGTGCCAGCAGCCCCCCCGGGACTACGCGGTATGGCTACACCTTC. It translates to CASSPPGTTRYGYTF.